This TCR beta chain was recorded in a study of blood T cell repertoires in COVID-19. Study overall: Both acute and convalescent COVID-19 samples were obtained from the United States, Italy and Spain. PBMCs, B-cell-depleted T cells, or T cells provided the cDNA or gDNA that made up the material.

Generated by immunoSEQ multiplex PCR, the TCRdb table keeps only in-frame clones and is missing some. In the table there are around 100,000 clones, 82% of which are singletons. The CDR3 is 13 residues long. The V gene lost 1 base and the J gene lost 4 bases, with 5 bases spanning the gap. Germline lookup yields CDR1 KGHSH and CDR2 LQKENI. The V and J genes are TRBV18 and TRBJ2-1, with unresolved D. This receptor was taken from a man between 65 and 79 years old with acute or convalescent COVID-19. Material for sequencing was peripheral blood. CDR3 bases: TGTGCCAGCTCACCACTAACTTACAATGAGCAGTTCTTC. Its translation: CASSPLTYNEQFF. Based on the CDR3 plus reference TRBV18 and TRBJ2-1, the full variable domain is NAGVMQNPRHLVRRRGQEARLRCSPMKGHSHVYWYRQLPEEGLKFMVYLQKENIIDESGMPKERFSAEFPKEGPSILRIQQVVRGDSAAYFCASSPLTYNEQFFGPGTRLTVL.